The 26 T cell receptor beta chains below were found in one sample sequenced in a study of tumor-infiltrating lymphocytes in localized non-small cell lung cancer. The method was immunoSEQ multiplex PCR; TCRdb's version includes in-frame clones alone and lacks a portion of them. The sample includes fewer than 15,000 clones, around 64% of them seen just once. Sequencing input: uninvolved lung tissue not adjacent to the tumor. Receptor source: a human donor with non-small cell lung cancer.

The chain combines TRBV7-2 with TRBJ2-7; D is uncertain. V was cut by 0 bases and J by 10 bases, with 25 bases left in between. The CDR3 is 17 amino acids. Germline V gives CDR1 SGHTA, CDR2 FQGNSA. The CDR3 coding sequence is TGTGCCAGCAGCTTAGCATTCGATTCTGTACAAAGAAGGTATCAGTACTTC. The encoded protein is CASSLAFDSVQRRYQYF.

This clone occurred a few times. The V and J genes are TRBV19 and TRBJ2-5, with 8 positions matching TRBD1. Germline V gene lookup returns CDR1 LNHDA and CDR2 SQIVND (reference sequence). J was trimmed by 4 bases and V by 3 bases; bases with no gene match: 7. CDR3 length equals 15 residues. The CDR3 DNA reads TGTGCCAGTAGTATGCCGACAGGGGATGGAGAGACCCAGTACTTC. Encoded protein: CASSMPTGDGETQYF.

Remarks on this clone: At the DNA level, this CDR3 is encoded by other sequences in the same sample as well. V is TRBV7-8 and J is TRBJ2-5, with D perhaps matching TRBD1 or TRBD2 (7 bases each). Germline V lookup: CDR1 SGHVS, CDR2 FQNEAQ. This CDR3 contains 14 residues. V lost 2 bases, J lost 5 bases, and 12 bases lay in between. The CDR3 protein is CASSLRGRGETQYF. CDR3 bases: TGTGCCAGCAGCTTAAGGGGGCGGGGGGAGACCCAGTACTTC.

The chain couples TRBV7-2 to TRBJ2-5; 9 bases align to TRBD2. V shed 5 bases, J shed 4 bases, and the junction held 8 bases outside the gene matches. Germline V CDR1 and CDR2: SGHTA, FQGNSA. This CDR3 has 15 amino acids. CDR3 amino acids: CASSLGGAGGETQYF. In DNA form, the CDR3 reads TGTGCCAGCAGCCTGGGAGGAGCGGGAGGAGAGACCCAGTACTTC.

The rearrangement links TRBV7-2 to TRBJ1-1; D ambiguous. CDR1 SGHTA and CDR2 FQGNSA come from the germline V gene. This CDR3 has 14 residues. Trimming pared 1 base from V and 2 bases from J, leaving 8 bases between. CDR3 coding DNA: TGTGCCAGCAGCTTAGGACGGGGAAACACTGAAGCTTTCTTT. Translation gives CASSLGRGNTEAFF. Combining the CDR3 with reference TRBV7-2 and TRBJ1-1 gives the whole variable domain GAGVSQSPSNKVTEKGKDVELRCDPISGHTALYWYRQSLGQGLEFLIYFQGNSAPDKSGLPSDRFSAERTGGSVSTLTIQRTQQEDSAVYLCASSLGRGNTEAFFGQGTRLTVV.

The sample holds one count of this clone. The chain couples TRBV9 to TRBJ2-3; the D is unclear. CDR1 and CDR2 (germline): SGDLS, YYNGEE. The V and J ends lost 0 bases and 1 base respectively, with 6 bases between them. The CDR3 has 14 residues. The CDR3 spells CASSVVQGTDTQYF. The CDR3 DNA reads as TGTGCCAGCAGCGTAGTTCAAGGCACAGATACGCAGTATTTT.

This clone was seen a handful of times. The chain couples TRBV10-3 to TRBJ2-7, with 10 bases fitting TRBD1. Trimming cost V 6 bases and J 3 bases; bases outside gene matches: 8. Looked up from germline, CDR1 is ENHRY and CDR2 is SYGVKD. The CDR3 has 15 amino acids. CDR3 nucleotides: TGTGCCATCAGCGGAGTCGGGACAGGGGTCTACGAGCAGTACTTC. Amino acids: CAISGVGTGVYEQYF.

A few counts support this clone. This specimen includes other DNA sequences encoding the same CDR3. This chain links TRBV2 with TRBJ1-1; TRBD1 is a possible D gene (5 bases). The CDR3 runs to 13 residues. Germline assignment: CDR1 SNHLY and CDR2 FYNNEI. Trimming left V 6 bases short and J 1 base short, with 9 bases between. Here the CDR3 reads CASRADRNTEAFF. CDR3 in DNA: TGTGCCAGCAGGGCCGACAGGAACACTGAAGCTTTCTTT.

This clone is medium-sized. The chain recombines TRBV6-7 with TRBJ1-3, with D hard to call. TRBV6-7 is recorded as an ORF, its role being uncertain. The CDR3 totals 17 residues. The ends were cut back, 2 bases at V and 0 bases at J, with 14 bases in the middle. CDR3 nucleotide sequence: TGTGCCAGCAGTTACAATTGGTGGGCCCTCTCTGGAAACACCATATATTTT. This translates into CASSYNWWALSGNTIYF.

The V call is TRBV6-1, the J call TRBJ1-5; TRBD1 might be the D (5 bases). This CDR3 region has 14 residues. Trimming stripped 1 base from V and 9 bases from J, with 13 bases between. Germline loops: CDR1 MNHNS, CDR2 SASEGT. The CDR3 loop reads CASSEGLGTGPQHF. The CDR3 DNA is TGTGCCAGCAGTGAAGGATTGGGGACCGGGCCCCAGCATTTT.

The rearrangement uses TRBV28 and TRBJ1-1, with 7 bases aligning to TRBD1. The CDR3 loop spans 12 amino acids. The germline V gene encodes CDR1 MDHEN and CDR2 SYDVKM. V dropped 6 bases and J dropped 7; count of bases not matched to a gene: 5. CDR3: CASSRQGLEAFF. In nucleotides, the CDR3 is TGTGCCAGCAGCCGACAGGGTCTTGAAGCTTTCTTT.

The V call is TRBV9, the J call TRBJ1-2, with D perhaps TRBD1 (5 bases). The V end was cut by 4 bases, the J end by 2 bases, with 15 bases between. The germline V gene has CDR1 SGDLS and CDR2 YYNGEE. The CDR3 is made up of 15 amino acids. CDR3 sequence reads: CASSSSPAGNYGYTF. The CDR3 region has the DNA TGTGCCAGCAGCTCTAGCCCGGCAGGGAACTATGGCTACACCTTC.

The chain combines TRBV11-3 with TRBJ2-1; 10 bases agree with TRBD2. V trimming: 5 bases; J trimming: 9 bases; junction bases outside the gene matches: 10. The CDR3 spans 15 residues. Per the germline V gene, CDR1 is SGHNT and CDR2 is YENEEA. Written as DNA, the CDR3 is TGTGCCAGCAGCGGGGGTAGCGGGAGGTTCGGTGAGCAGTTCTTC. It is translated as CASSGGSGRFGEQFF.

Details on this clone: The germline gene is not matched at one end of the junction; a read error may be the cause. The genes are TRBV7-2 and TRBJ2-2; D is ambiguous. CDR1 and CDR2 (germline): SGHTA, FQGNSA. The CDR3 extends over 14 amino acids. The CDR3 is CASSQRVNAGELFF. CDR3 sequence (DNA): TGTGCCAGCAGCCAGAGAGTGAACGCCGGGGAGCTGTTTTTT.

This clone is deemed medium-sized. The genes are TRBV14 and TRBJ2-5; D is uncertain. This CDR3 comprises 12 residues. Germline V gene data show CDR1 as SGHDN and CDR2 as FVKESK. V lost 1 base and J 9 bases, leaving 9 bases between the germline ends. Here the CDR3 DNA reads TGTGCCAGCAGCCAAGGTAGTGGGGCCCAGTACTTC. The encoded protein is CASSQGSGAQYF.

The chain combines TRBV5-4 with TRBJ1-2; 7 positions match TRBD1. After removal of 3 bases from V and 4 bases from J, the junction contained 15 bases not matched to a gene. The CDR3 loop spans 17 amino acids. CDR1 SGHNT and CDR2 YYREEE come from the germline V gene (reference sequence). This chain's CDR3 is CASSSKTTGSRGYGYTF. The CDR3 DNA reads as TGTGCCAGCAGCTCAAAAACGACAGGGTCTCGGGGCTATGGCTACACCTTC.

V usage is TRBV7-9 and J usage is TRBJ2-1; 8 nucleotides agree with TRBD2. The CDR3 runs 16 residues. Germline V CDR1 and CDR2: SEHNR, FQNEAQ (reference sequence). V was clipped by 5 bases and J by 3 bases; unmatched bases: 9. As DNA, the CDR3 is TGTGCCAGCAGCCCCGCCCGCGGGAGGCTCTACAATGAGCAGTTCTTC. Protein product: CASSPARGRLYNEQFF.

In its sample, this clone ranks as medium-sized. The chain links TRBV7-8 to TRBJ1-6; 8 bases align to TRBD1. The trim removed 1 base at V and 9 bases at J, leaving 5 bases unmatched. CDR3 length: 15 residues. Germline CDR1 is SGHVS and CDR2 is FQNEAQ. The CDR3 loop reads CASSLVDRVASPLHF. The DNA for the CDR3 is TGTGCCAGCAGCTTAGTGGACAGGGTGGCTTCACCCCTCCACTTT.

The chain links TRBV6-5 to TRBJ2-7, with D maybe TRBD1 (5 bases). Trimming stripped 4 bases from V and 2 bases from J, with 15 bases between. Per germline, CDR1 MNHEY and CDR2 SVGAGI. The CDR3 is 15 residues long. The CDR3 spells CASSFLWAGTYEQYF. The CDR3 bases are TGTGCCAGCAGTTTTTTGTGGGCAGGGACCTACGAGCAGTACTTC.

The chain links TRBV7-9 to TRBJ1-5, with D perhaps matching TRBD1 (5 bases). V lost 5 bases to trimming and J lost 6 bases, with 8 bases between them. Germline values: CDR1 SEHNR, CDR2 FQNEAQ (reference sequence). The CDR3 extends over 12 amino acids. The CDR3 bases are TGTGCCAGCAGCGATGGGGGTCAGCCCCAGCATTTT. Its translation: CASSDGGQPQHF.

The genes are TRBV2 and TRBJ1-2, with TRBD1 matching 8 bases. V gave up 6 bases and J gave up 4 bases; unmatched junction bases: 10. Germline V lookup: CDR1 SNHLY, CDR2 FYNNEI. The CDR3 has 15 amino acids. This chain's CDR3 is CASRTERDRIYGYTF. CDR3 sequence (DNA): TGTGCCAGCAGGACTGAACGGGACAGGATCTATGGCTACACCTTC.

This chain connects TRBV5-1 to TRBJ2-7; D perhaps matches TRBD1 (6 bases). Germline V gives CDR1 SGHRS, CDR2 YFSETQ. The CDR3 has 16 residues. V lost 0 bases to trimming and J lost 3 bases, with 16 bases between them. The CDR3 spells CASSLDSGHIFYEQYF. In DNA form, the CDR3 reads TGCGCCAGCAGCTTGGATTCGGGACATATATTCTACGAGCAGTACTTC.

This clone was seen a handful of times. The chain uses TRBV29-1 and TRBJ1-2; maybe TRBD1 (5 bases). Germline CDR1 reads SQVTM; CDR2 reads ANQGSEA. Trimming took off 3 bases at V and 4 bases at J, with 15 bases between the two ends. The CDR3 sequence is 14 residues long. CDR3 protein: CSVDDPDSFYGYTF. CDR3 DNA sequence: TGCAGCGTTGATGACCCCGACAGCTTCTATGGCTACACCTTC. The whole variable domain, remainder taken from reference TRBV29-1 and TRBJ1-2, is SAVISQKPSRDICQRGTSLTIQCQVDSQVTMMFWYRQQPGQSLTLIATANQGSEATYESGFVIDKFPISRPNLTFSTLTVSNMSPEDSSIYLCSVDDPDSFYGYTFGSGTRLTVV.

The rearrangement joins TRBV2 to TRBJ2-2, with D possibly being TRBD1 (6 bases). CDR1 is SNHLY, CDR2 FYNNEI, per germline. Between the trimmed V and J ends, which lost 9 bases and 5 bases, there was a span of 16 bases. This CDR3 is built from 14 residues. CDR3 bases: TGTGCCAGAGGGGGACCCTTAAGTACCGGGGAGCTGTTTTTT. It specifies CARGGPLSTGELFF.

The rearrangement links TRBV11-2 to TRBJ1-2; unclear D gene. The CDR3 consists of 15 residues. V was trimmed by 3 bases and J by 4 bases, leaving 15 bases between them. Germline V CDR1 and CDR2: SGHAT, FQNNGV. CDR3 region: CASSFTFDLLYGYTF. The CDR3 DNA reads as TGTGCCAGCAGCTTTACCTTTGACTTGCTCTATGGCTACACCTTC.

V is TRBV5-1 and J is TRBJ2-3, with 9 bases that match TRBD1. The germline V gene has CDR1 SGHRS and CDR2 YFSETQ. This CDR3 region has 18 residues. V lost 5 bases to trimming and J lost 2 bases; unmatched junction nucleotides: 15. CDR3 loop: CASRERTGVALFTDTQYF. DNA for the CDR3: TGCGCCAGCAGAGAGCGGACAGGGGTCGCGTTGTTCACAGATACGCAGTATTTT.